The clone carrying this TCR beta chain was recorded only once. Its specificity is unknown. The entry originates in a study of cytomegalovirus exposure and HLA in healthy donors. General observations from the study: The classifier was said to identify cytomegalovirus status with high specificity and sensitivity.

V lost 0 bases and J lost 3, with 11 bases in between. CDR3 length: 15 residues. Germline V gene lookup returns CDR1 LNHNV and CDR2 YYDKDF (reference sequence). TCRdb keeps only in-frame clones here, not all; method: immunoSEQ multiplex PCR. Among approximately 73,000 clones listed, approximately 95% were seen once. V usage is TRBV15 and J usage is TRBJ2-5, with a weak D call TRBD2 (6 bases). The sequence was collected from a man aged 18 to 29 in good health and CMV-seronegative. Sequencing input: PBMCs. CDR3 DNA sequence: TGTGCCACCAGCAGAGAGCGGTCGGGGGAAGAGACCCAGTACTTC. As protein: CATSRERSGEETQYF.